These 3 T cell receptor beta chains were sequenced from one sample in a study of T cell responses to AZD1222 COVID-19 vaccine. The repertoire was sequenced with immunoSEQ multiplex PCR; TCRdb's copy has only in-frame clones and lacks some. The sample includes over 85,000 clones, about 88% of them seen just once. Here the sequenced sample was peripheral blood, taken 28 days after the second AZD1222 dose. These receptors were obtained from an adult who received the AZD1222 COVID-19 vaccine.

The chain has TRBV6-2 or TRBV6-3 and TRBJ2-3; 12 nucleotides line up with TRBD1. The germline gives CDR1 MNHEY, CDR2 SVGEGT. The CDR3 length is 15 residues. Unmatched junction bases numbered 5, after V lost 4 bases and J lost 6 bases. The CDR3 DNA follows: TGTGCCAGCAGTTTCGGGACAGGGGGCGGGGATACGCAGTATTTT. Amino acids: CASSFGTGGGDTQYF.

The chain couples TRBV29-1 to TRBJ1-5; D is unresolved. CDR1 is SQVTM, CDR2 ANQGSEA, per germline. This CDR3 has 12 amino acids. V gave up 6 bases and J gave up 3 bases, with 9 bases separating them. The CDR3 sequence is CSVWTPNQPQHF. The DNA of the CDR3 is TGCAGCGTGTGGACTCCCAATCAGCCCCAGCATTTT.

The V call is TRBV5-1, the J call TRBJ2-5; 8 nucleotides line up with TRBD2. The CDR3 length is 14 residues. Germline trimming cut 4 bases from V and 5 bases from J; bases unmatched to any gene: 7. Germline V CDR1 and CDR2: SGHRS, YFSETQ. The CDR3, as DNA: TGCGCCAGCAGCCGGACTAGCCCTCAGGAGACCCAGTACTTC. Translated: CASSRTSPQETQYF.